This TCR beta chain was captured by sequencing in a study of identical twins (dated by TCRdb to about 2016). In the study overall: The study deep-sequenced TCR alpha and beta repertoires from monozygotic twins, unrelated adults of various ages and cord blood to test whether fetal clonotypes persist. To rule out contamination, replicate twin experiments were performed at different times with different library preparation protocols. What the research found in general, with its limitations: Compared with coincidental sharing between unrelated individuals, out-of-frame TCR alpha sequences shared between twins showed an excess of sequences with low generation probability. Invariant T cells such as MAIT and iNKT could partly confound zero-insertion analyses, although diverse VJ usage argued against such confounding for most clonotypes. Abundant cord blood beta clonotypes carried fewer insertions; young adult naive repertoires showed a weaker similar trend, while memory repertoires showed none. In beta out-of-frame sequences, excess twin sharing was weaker, because having fewer shared sequences lowered the signal-to-noise ratio. Conclusions relied on cross-sectional statistical analysis, since the same donors could not be followed over many years. In monozygotic twins, out-of-frame TCR alpha sharing was systematically underestimated by recombination models, although the models agreed with sharing between unrelated individuals.

On this clonotype itself: Its antigen remains undetermined. No base qualities exist here, and no much larger clone lies one base off it.

Only healthy Caucasian donors were included. The germline V gene encodes CDR1 DFQATT and CDR2 SNEGSKA (reference sequence). Trimming removed 6 bases from V and 1 base from J, leaving 12 bases between the germline ends. The CDR3 numbers 13 residues from cysteine through phenylalanine. The CDR3 DNA has 39 bases and is translated from base 1. Library preparation used 5' RACE. This sample was sequenced with an Illumina HiSeq 2000. Template switching added a universal primer binding site, and the final cDNA carried a unique molecular identifier that allowed TCR cDNA molecules to be counted accurately. Specific primers in the conserved constant-segment region were used to synthesize first-strand cDNA for the TCR alpha and beta chains. To control for contamination, every cDNA library carried two barcodes: a SMART-Mk sample barcode plus Illumina barcodes. TruSeq adapter sequences along with Illumina sample barcodes were introduced in two successive PCR steps. Sequencing of the TCR alpha and beta cDNA libraries was done on the Illumina HiSeq platform using custom primers. For the original study's pipeline: Unique molecular identifiers were extracted from raw reads with MiGEC, and CDR3 positions were determined with MiXCR. For each individual, recombination models were inferred using an EM algorithm with the repgenHMM and IGoR tools. The analysis of shared clonotypes was done with the tcR package in R, with sharing normalized by the product of cloneset sizes. To study raw recombination without the effects of thymic and clonal selection, out-of-frame nonproductive sequences were analyzed. The public reads were reprocessed in TCRdb via fastp at Q25 and MiXCR, keeping in-frame beta chains. Duplicate CDR3 protein sequences are folded into a single record with the most common DNA and genes. Clone size and V and J calls follow TCRdb, not the original study. Present in this sample are approximately 1.8 million distinct CDR3 sequences, around 29% of which were seen just once. The ten largest make up around 0.3% of the sample.

The rearranged chain carries TRBV20-1 and TRBJ2-5, with TRBD2 perhaps the D gene, on 6 matching bases. The sample was cord blood. The sequence derives from a newborn girl in good health. The bases read TGCAGTGCCCCGGACTACCTCCAAGAGACCCAGTACTTC. Translated, it gives CSAPDYLQETQYF.